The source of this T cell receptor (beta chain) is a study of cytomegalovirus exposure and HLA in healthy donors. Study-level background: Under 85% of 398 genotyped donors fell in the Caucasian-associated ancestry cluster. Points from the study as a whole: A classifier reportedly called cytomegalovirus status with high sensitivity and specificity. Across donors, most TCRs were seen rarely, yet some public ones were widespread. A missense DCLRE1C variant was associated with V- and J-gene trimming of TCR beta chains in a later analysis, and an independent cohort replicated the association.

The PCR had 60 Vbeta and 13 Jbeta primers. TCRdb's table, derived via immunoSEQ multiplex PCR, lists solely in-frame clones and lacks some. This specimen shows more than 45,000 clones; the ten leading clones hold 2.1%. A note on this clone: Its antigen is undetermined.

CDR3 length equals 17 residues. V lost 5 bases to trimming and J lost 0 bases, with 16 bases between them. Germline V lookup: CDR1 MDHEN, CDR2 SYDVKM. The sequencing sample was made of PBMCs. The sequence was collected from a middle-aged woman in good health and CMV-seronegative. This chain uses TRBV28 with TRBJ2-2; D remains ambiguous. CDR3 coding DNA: TGTGCCAGCAGTGCCCGATTTATCGGGTCGAACACCGGGGAGCTGTTTTTT. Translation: CASSARFIGSNTGELFF.